This T cell receptor beta chain was recovered during a study of T-cell reconstitution after alpha-beta-depleted transplantation in children. TCRbeta library preparation incorporated unique molecular identifiers. TCRdb analysed the PCR reads with MiXCR anew, one entry per CDR3 protein. The sample lists about 460,000 distinct CDR3 sequences, over 9.5% occurring once. This clonotype was counted many times. The CDR3 length is 17 residues. The V end was cut by 1 base, the J end by 8 bases, with 21 bases between. The sequenced sample was PBMCs, obtained before TCRalphabeta/CD19-depleted stem cell transplant. The clonotype originates from a child aged 2 to 10 with inherited bone marrow failure, due to receive a stem cell transplant. V and J are TRBV12-3 or TRBV12-4 and TRBJ2-1, with D tentatively TRBD2 (5 bases). The CDR3 bases are TGTGCCAGCAGTTTAGGGACGGGAAGGACTTCCTTCGATGAGCAGTTCTTC. Translation: CASSLGTGRTSFDEQFF.